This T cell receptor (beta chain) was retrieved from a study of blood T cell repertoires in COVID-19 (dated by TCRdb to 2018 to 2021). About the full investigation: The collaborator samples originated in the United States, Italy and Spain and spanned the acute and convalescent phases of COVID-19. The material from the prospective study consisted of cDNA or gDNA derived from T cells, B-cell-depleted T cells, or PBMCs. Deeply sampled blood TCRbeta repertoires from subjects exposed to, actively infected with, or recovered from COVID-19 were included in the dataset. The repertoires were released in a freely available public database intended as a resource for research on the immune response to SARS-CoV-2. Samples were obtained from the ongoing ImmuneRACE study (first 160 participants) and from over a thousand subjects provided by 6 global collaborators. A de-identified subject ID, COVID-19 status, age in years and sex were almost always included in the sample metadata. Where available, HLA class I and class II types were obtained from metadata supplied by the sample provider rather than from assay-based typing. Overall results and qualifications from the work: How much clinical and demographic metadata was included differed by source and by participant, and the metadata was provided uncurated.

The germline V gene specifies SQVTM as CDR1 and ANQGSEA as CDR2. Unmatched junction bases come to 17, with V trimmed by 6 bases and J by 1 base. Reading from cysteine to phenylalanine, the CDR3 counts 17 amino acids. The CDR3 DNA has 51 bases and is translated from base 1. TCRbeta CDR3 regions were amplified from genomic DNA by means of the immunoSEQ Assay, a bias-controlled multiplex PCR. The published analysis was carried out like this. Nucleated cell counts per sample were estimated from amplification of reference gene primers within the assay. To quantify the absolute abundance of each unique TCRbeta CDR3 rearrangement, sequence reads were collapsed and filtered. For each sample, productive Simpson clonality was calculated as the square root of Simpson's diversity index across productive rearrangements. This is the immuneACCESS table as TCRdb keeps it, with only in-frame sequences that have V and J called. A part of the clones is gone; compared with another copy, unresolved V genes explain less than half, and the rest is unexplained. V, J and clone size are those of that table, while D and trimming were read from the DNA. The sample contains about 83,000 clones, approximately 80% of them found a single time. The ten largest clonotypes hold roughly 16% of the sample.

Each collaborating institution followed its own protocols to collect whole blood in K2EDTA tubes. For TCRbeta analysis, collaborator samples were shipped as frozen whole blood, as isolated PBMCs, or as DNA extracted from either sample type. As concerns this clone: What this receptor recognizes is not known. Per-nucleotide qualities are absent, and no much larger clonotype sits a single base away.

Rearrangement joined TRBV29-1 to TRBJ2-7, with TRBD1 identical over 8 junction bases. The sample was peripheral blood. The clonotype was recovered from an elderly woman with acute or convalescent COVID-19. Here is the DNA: TGCAGCGTCCGGAAGTTAATCTGGGACAGGATGTCCTACGAGCAGTACTTC. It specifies CSVRKLIWDRMSYEQYF.